This T cell receptor (beta chain) comes out of a study of T cells in Graves' hyperthyroidism and ophthalmopathy. RNA transcripts gave rise to amplified TCR beta CDR3 regions. The HTBI primer set drove a first-round RT-PCR of the TCR CDR3. TCRdb reprocessed the multiplex PCR reads with MiXCR, giving one entry per CDR3 protein. The sample contains around 720,000 distinct CDR3 sequences, about 35% of which appear only once. This clonotype was counted at least ten times. The CDR3 length is 13 residues. The V gene's germline CDR1 is SGDLS and CDR2 YYNGEE. Trimming removed 3 bases from V and 6 bases from J, with 13 bases in between.

The sequence was collected from a woman in her thirties or forties with Graves' hyperthyroidism. The genes are TRBV9 and TRBJ2-7; D gene ambiguous. The sample comprised blood. The CDR3: CASSAIEVSEQYF. The CDR3 coding sequence is TGTGCCAGCAGCGCGATTGAGGTCTCCGAGCAGTACTTC. The whole variable domain, remainder taken from reference TRBV9 and TRBJ2-7, is DSGVTQTPKHLITATGQRVTLRCSPRSGDLSVYWYQQSLDQGLQFLIQYYNGEERAKGNILERFSAQQFPDLHSELNLSSLELGDSALYFCASSAIEVSEQYFGPGTRLTVT.